This T cell receptor (beta chain) comes out of a study of blood T cell repertoires in COVID-19. At the level of the study: T cells, B-cell-depleted T cells, or PBMCs supplied cDNA or gDNA.

Original methodology: Researchers report that nucleated cell counts were estimated from reference gene primer amplification. This table comes from immunoSEQ multiplex PCR, and its TCRdb copy is limited to in-frame clones, with some not included. Clone size and the V and J calls come from that table; the DNA yielded D and trimming. The sample has tens of thousands of clones; approximately 85% are singletons. V was pared by 3 bases and J by 8 bases, with 8 bases between. The CDR3 spans 13 residues. The J gene is TRBJ1-6, the V gene TRBV12-3 or TRBV12-4; tentative D call: TRBD1 (5 bases). The sequencing sample was made of peripheral blood. The TCR sequence derives from a man in his 60s with acute or convalescent COVID-19. CDR3 region: CASSFSRDSPLHF. The DNA for the CDR3 is TGTGCCAGCAGTTTTAGCAGGGATTCACCCCTCCACTTT.